This entry is about one TCR beta chain. This record comes from a study of shared clonotypes between healthy human individuals. Naive-designated CD8 cells lacked CD45RO, were positively enriched for CCR7, and omitted terminally differentiated effector memory CD45RA+ cells. Within Nashville, Tennessee resided all donors, each a Caucasian adult. This CDR3 contains 15 residues. Germline CDR1 is MDHEN and CDR2 is SYDVKM. V shed 6 bases and J 2 bases; nucleotides not matched to a gene: 6. TCRdb's table, derived via immunoSEQ multiplex PCR, lists solely in-frame clones and lacks some. The sample lists 500,000 to 700,000 clones; 85% to 95% were seen once.

The V call is TRBV28, the J call TRBJ2-7; 11 bases line up with TRBD2. This TCR was sampled from a woman aged 25 to 45 in good health. The material sequenced was naive CD8+ T cells sorted from blood. The DNA for the CDR3 is TGTGCCAGCAGATCCGGGACTAGCGGAACCTACGAGCAGTACTTC. Translating gives CASRSGTSGTYEQYF.